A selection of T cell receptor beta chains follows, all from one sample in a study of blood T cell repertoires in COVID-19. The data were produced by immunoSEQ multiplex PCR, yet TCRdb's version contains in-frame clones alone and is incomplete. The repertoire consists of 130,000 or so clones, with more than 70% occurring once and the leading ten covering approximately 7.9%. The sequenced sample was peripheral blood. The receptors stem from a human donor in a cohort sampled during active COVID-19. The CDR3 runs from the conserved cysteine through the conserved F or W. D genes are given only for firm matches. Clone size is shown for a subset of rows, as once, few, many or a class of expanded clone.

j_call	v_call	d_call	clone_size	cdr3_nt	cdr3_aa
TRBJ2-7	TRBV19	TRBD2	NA	TGTGCCAGTAGTATAGGACTAGCGGACAGCTCCTACGAGCAGTACTTC	CASSIGLADSSYEQYF
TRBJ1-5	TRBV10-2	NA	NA	TGCGCCAGCAGTGAGTTAAGAGGGATTAATCAGCCCCAGCATTTT	CASSELRGINQPQHF
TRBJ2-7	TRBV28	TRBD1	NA	TGTGCCAGCAGTTTAGTGGACAGGGTCTACGAGCAGTACTTC	CASSLVDRVYEQYF
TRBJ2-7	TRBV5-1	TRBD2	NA	TGCGCCAGCAGCTCGGGACTAGCGGGAGACGAGCAGTACTTC	CASSSGLAGDEQYF
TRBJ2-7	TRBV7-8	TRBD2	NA	TGTGCCAGCAGCTTAGGACTAGCGGGAGGGTCCCCCTACGAGCAGTACTTC	CASSLGLAGGSPYEQYF
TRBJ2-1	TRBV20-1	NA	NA	TGCAGTGCTATTAACGCGGATGAGCAGTTCTTC	CSAINADEQFF
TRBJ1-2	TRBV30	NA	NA	TGTGCCTGGAGTAATATAGGGGCCGGGCATGGCTACACCTTC	CAWSNIGAGHGYTF
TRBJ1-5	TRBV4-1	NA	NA	TGCGCCAGCAGCCAAGAACACCCTAGCAATCAGCCCCAGCATTTT	CASSQEHPSNQPQHF
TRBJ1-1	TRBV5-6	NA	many	TGTGCCAGCAGCTGGGAAAGACAGCTGAACACTGAAGCTTTCTTT	CASSWERQLNTEAFF
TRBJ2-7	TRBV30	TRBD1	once	TGTGCCGGGGTGGGCGATCCGGGACAGCTATACGAGCAGTACTTC	CAGVGDPGQLYEQYF
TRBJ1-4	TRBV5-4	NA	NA	TGTGCCAGCAGCTTGACCGCGAGGGGGAATAATGAAAAACTGTTTTTT	CASSLTARGNNEKLFF
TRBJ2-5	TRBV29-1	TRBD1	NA	TGCAGCGTAAGGGACAGAGAGACCCAGTACTTC	CSVRDRETQYF
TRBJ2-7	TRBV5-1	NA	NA	TGCGCCAGCAGCTTGAATTGGGCAGACCCCAGCTCCTACGAGCAGTACTTC	CASSLNWADPSSYEQYF
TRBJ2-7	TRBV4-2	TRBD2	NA	TGTGCCAGCAGCCAAGAACTTGGGAGGGCTAGCTTCCCTTACGAGCAGTACTTC	CASSQELGRASFPYEQYF
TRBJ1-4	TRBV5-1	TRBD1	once	TGCGCCAGCAGCGCCGGGACAGGCGTTGCAACTAATGAAAAACTGTTTTTT	CASSAGTGVATNEKLFF
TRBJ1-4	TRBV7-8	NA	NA	TGTGCCAGCAGCCGTTCTGTGGGCGGGCGGGGTGAAAAACTGTTTTTT	CASSRSVGGRGEKLFF
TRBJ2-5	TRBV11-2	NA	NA	TGTGCCAGCAGCTATCCCGGCAGGGGAGAGACCCAGTACTTC	CASSYPGRGETQYF
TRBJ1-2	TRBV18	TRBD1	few	TGTGCCAGCTCACTCGACAGGGGCTATGGCTACACCTTC	CASSLDRGYGYTF
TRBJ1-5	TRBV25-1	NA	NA	TGTGCCAGCAGCCTCAGGGGCATTAGCAATCAGCCCCAGCATTTT	CASSLRGISNQPQHF
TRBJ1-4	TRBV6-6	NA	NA	TGTGCCAGCAGTGCACAGGGAGGGGAAAAACTGTTTTTT	CASSAQGGEKLFF
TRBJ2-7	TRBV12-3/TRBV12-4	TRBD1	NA	TGTGCCAGCAGCCCGGGACAGCTCTACGAGCAGTACTTC	CASSPGQLYEQYF
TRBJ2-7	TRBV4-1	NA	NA	TGCGCCAGCAGCCAAGTTTCAGGCAACTACGAGCAGTACTTC	CASSQVSGNYEQYF
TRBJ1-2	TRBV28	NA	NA	TGTGCTTCGAGGGTAGCTAACTATGGCTACACCTTC	CASRVANYGYTF
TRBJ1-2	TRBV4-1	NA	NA	TGCGCCAGCAGCCAAGATACAGCCTTTACTGGCTACACCTTC	CASSQDTAFTGYTF
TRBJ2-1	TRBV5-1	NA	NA	TGCGCCAGCAGCCAGTACACGTTCCAAGACAATGAGCAGTTCTTC	CASSQYTFQDNEQFF
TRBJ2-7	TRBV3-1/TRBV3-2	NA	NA	TGTGCCAGCAGCCAAGATCAACGCCTAGCGATGACCTACGAGCAGTACTTC	CASSQDQRLAMTYEQYF
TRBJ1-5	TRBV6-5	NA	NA	TGTGCCAGCAGAGGGGGGGTTAGTCAGCCCCAGCATTTT	CASRGGVSQPQHF
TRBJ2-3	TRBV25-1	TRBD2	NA	TGTGCCAGTCGTCTAGCGGGGGGGGCAGATACGCAGTATTTT	CASRLAGGADTQYF
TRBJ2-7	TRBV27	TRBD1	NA	TGTGCCAGCAGTTTATTCTGGACAGGGTACCCCTACGAGCAGTACTTC	CASSLFWTGYPYEQYF
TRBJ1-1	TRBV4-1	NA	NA	TGCGCCAGCAGCGAAGAGGGCATGAACACTGAAGCTTTCTTT	CASSEEGMNTEAFF
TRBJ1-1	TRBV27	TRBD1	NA	TGTGCCAGCAGTTTACAGGGGGCAACTGAAGCTTTCTTT	CASSLQGATEAFF
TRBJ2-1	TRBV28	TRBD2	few	TGTGCCAGCTCGAGCGGGGAGGAGGATGAGCAGTTCTTC	CASSSGEEDEQFF
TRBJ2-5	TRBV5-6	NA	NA	TGTGCCAGCAGCTTGGTAGGGAGAGAGACCCAGTACTTC	CASSLVGRETQYF